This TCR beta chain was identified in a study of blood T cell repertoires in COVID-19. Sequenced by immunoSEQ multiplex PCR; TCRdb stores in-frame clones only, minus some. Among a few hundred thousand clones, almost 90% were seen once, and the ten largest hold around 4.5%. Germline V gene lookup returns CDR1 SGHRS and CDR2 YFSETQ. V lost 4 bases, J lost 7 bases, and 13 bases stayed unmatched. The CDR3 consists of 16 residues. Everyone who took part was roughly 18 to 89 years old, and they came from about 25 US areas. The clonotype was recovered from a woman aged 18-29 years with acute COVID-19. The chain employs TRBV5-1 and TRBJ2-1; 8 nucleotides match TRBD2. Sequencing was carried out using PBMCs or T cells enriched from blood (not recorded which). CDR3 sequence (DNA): TGCGCCAGCAGCCCCTTCGGGAGCGGGAGTATAAATGAGCAGTTCTTC. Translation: CASSPFGSGSINEQFF.